This is a list of T cell receptor beta chains from one sample in a study of blood T cell repertoires in COVID-19. Method: immunoSEQ multiplex PCR; TCRdb's copy keeps in-frame clones and lacks some. Of 170,000 or so clones in the sample, roughly 80% are singletons; the top ten hold 17%. The sequenced sample was PBMCs or T cells enriched from blood (not recorded which). The receptors here all came from a woman in her forties or fifties who had recovered from COVID-19. The conserved cysteine and the conserved F or W are not part of the CDR3 here. D genes are given only for firm matches.

v_call | d_call | cdr3_aa
TRBV6-5 | . | ASSYQAGLGETQY
TRBV28 | TRBD2 | ASSSSGTSYEQY
TRBV28 | . | ASSFPLYPYEQY
TRBV7-3 | . | ASSSEGFTEAF
TRBV18 | . | ASSPDYLSTDTQY
TRBV19 | TRBD1 | ASSNIGQGDGYT
TRBV19 | TRBD1 | ASRRQGAGELF
TRBV9 | . | ASSVVAGRHTEAF
TRBV7-8 | TRBD2 | ASSGKSGSFDNEQF
TRBV12-3/TRBV12-4 | . | ASRQGYYGYT
TRBV6-2/TRBV6-3 | TRBD2 | ASSYAASGINEQF
TRBV28 | TRBD2 | ASKPGSGRKNEQF
TRBV29-1 | TRBD2 | SVEKWTSETGELF
TRBV28 | . | ASSRGEMNTEAF
TRBV3-1/TRBV3-2 | TRBD1 | ASSRVRTGGNTIY
TRBV19 | TRBD1 | ASYDNNRGRNTPYGYT
TRBV6-1 | . | ASSDGNQETQY
TRBV5-4 | TRBD1 | ASYSTGGNEQF
TRBV18 | TRBD2 | ASSLRREREEQF
TRBV5-6 | TRBD2 | ASRRAGGPLEQY
TRBV2 | . | ATRGFRLYEQY
TRBV20-1 | . | SPPDSNEQF
TRBV10-2 | TRBD1 | ASNETGVGSSYEQY
TRBV7-9 | TRBD2 | ASSAGTSGSTDTQY
TRBV15 | TRBD2 | ATSRASGRARADTQY
TRBV5-1 | TRBD1 | ASSRDSMNTEAF
TRBV5-1 | . | ASRWGQNTEAF
TRBV3-1/TRBV3-2 | TRBD1 | ASSQGRGSFLDEQY
TRBV7-8 | . | ASSPPDTQY
TRBV24-1 | TRBD1 | ATSDISGTGAMNTEAF
TRBV2 | . | ASEWGPGNTIY
TRBV19 | TRBD2 | ASSPIETSGRNEQF